This is a list of T cell receptor beta chains from one sample in a study of CD8+ T cells in alopecia areata. The repertoire was sequenced with immunoSEQ multiplex PCR; TCRdb's copy has only in-frame clones and lacks some. Of 150,000 or so clones in the sample, 50% to 65% were seen once. Sample: CD4+ T cells sorted from blood. The receptor source for this set is a human donor in good health. Both conserved end residues are part of each CDR3. D genes are given only for firm matches. Only part of the rows carry a size: once, few, many, or a class if the clone is expanded.

d_gene: TRBD1
j_gene: TRBJ1-2
abundance: .
v_gene: TRBV7-6
CDR3nt: TGTGCCAGCAGCTTAGGGACAGGACTTAACTATGGCTACACCTTC
CDR3aa: CASSLGTGLNYGYTF

d_gene: .
j_gene: TRBJ1-1
abundance: .
v_gene: TRBV4-2
CDR3nt: TGTGCCAGCAGCCGAGGGGACGCAGGGCGGGTTAGAAGCACTGAAGCTTTCTTT
CDR3aa: CASSRGDAGRVRSTEAFF

d_gene: .
j_gene: TRBJ2-6
abundance: few
v_gene: TRBV28
CDR3nt: TGTGCCAGCAGGCCCCCCCGGATTCGGGGCTCTGGGGCCAACGTCCTGACTTTC
CDR3aa: CASRPPRIRGSGANVLTF

d_gene: .
j_gene: TRBJ2-3
abundance: .
v_gene: TRBV2
CDR3nt: TGTGCCAGCACCGGGGGAGATACGCAGTATTTT
CDR3aa: CASTGGDTQYF

d_gene: .
j_gene: TRBJ1-2
abundance: .
v_gene: TRBV9
CDR3nt: TGTGCCAGCAGCGTAGGACGGACGTCCTATGGCTACACCTTC
CDR3aa: CASSVGRTSYGYTF

d_gene: .
j_gene: TRBJ2-4
abundance: .
v_gene: TRBV28
CDR3nt: TGTGCCAGCAGTTTACGGCGAGCGGCCCTAGCCAAAAACATTCAGTACTTC
CDR3aa: CASSLRRAALAKNIQYF

d_gene: .
j_gene: TRBJ2-7
abundance: few
v_gene: TRBV28
CDR3nt: TGTGCCAGCAGTTCGGGGCGGGACTCCGAGCAGTACTTC
CDR3aa: CASSSGRDSEQYF

d_gene: TRBD1
j_gene: TRBJ1-5
abundance: .
v_gene: TRBV18
CDR3nt: TGTGCCAGCTCCACGATGGACAGGGGTGGCAATCAGCCCCAGCATTTT
CDR3aa: CASSTMDRGGNQPQHF

d_gene: .
j_gene: TRBJ1-4
abundance: .
v_gene: TRBV29-1
CDR3nt: TGCAGCGCGATGACCGAGGGACTGTTTTTT
CDR3aa: CSAMTEGLFF

d_gene: .
j_gene: TRBJ1-5
abundance: few
v_gene: TRBV29-1
CDR3nt: TGCAGCGTTGGCGGAGGATTCAATCAGCCCCAGCATTTT
CDR3aa: CSVGGGFNQPQHF

d_gene: TRBD2
j_gene: TRBJ2-7
abundance: .
v_gene: TRBV11-2
CDR3nt: TGTGCCAGCAGCCCTAGCGGGGGAATTGACGAGCAGTACTTC
CDR3aa: CASSPSGGIDEQYF

d_gene: TRBD2
j_gene: TRBJ2-3
abundance: .
v_gene: TRBV25-1
CDR3nt: TGTGCCAGCAGTGAATTAGGGGGACTAGCGGGAGCTCGAGATACGCAGTATTTT
CDR3aa: CASSELGGLAGARDTQYF